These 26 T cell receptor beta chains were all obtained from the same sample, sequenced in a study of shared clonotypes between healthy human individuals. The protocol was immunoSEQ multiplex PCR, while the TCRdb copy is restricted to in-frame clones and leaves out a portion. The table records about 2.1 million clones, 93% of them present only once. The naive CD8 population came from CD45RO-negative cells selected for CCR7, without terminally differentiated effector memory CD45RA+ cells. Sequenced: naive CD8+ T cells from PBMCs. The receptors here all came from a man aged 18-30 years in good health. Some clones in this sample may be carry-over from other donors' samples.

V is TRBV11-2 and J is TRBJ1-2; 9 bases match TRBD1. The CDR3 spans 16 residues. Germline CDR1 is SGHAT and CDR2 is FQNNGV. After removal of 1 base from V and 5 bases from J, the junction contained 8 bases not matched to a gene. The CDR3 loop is CASSLGPGTGWYGYTF. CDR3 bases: TGTGCCAGCAGCTTAGGGCCTGGGACAGGGTGGTATGGCTACACCTTC. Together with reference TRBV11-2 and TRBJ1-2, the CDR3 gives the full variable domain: EAGVAQSPRYKIIEKRQSVAFWCNPISGHATLYWYQQILGQGPKLLIQFQNNGVVDDSQLPKDRFSAERLKGVDSTLKIQPAKLEDSAVYLCASSLGPGTGWYGYTFGSGTRLTVV.

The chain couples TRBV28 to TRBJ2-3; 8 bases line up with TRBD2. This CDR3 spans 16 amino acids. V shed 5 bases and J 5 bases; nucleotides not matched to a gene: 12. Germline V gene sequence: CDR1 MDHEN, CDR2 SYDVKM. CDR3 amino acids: CASSPRTSLGGDTQYF. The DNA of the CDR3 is TGTGCCAGCAGTCCTCGGACTAGCCTGGGTGGAGATACGCAGTATTTT.

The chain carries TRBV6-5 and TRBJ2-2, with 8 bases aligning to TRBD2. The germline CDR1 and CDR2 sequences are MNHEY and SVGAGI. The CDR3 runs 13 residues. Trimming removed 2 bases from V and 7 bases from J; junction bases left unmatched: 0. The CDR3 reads CASSYREGGELFF. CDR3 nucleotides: TGTGCCAGCAGTTACCGGGAGGGCGGGGAGCTGTTTTTT.

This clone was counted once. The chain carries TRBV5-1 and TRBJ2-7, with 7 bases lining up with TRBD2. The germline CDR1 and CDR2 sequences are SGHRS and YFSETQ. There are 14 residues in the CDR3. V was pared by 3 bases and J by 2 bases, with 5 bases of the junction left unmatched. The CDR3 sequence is CASSSTSSTYEQYF. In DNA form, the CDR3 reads TGCGCCAGCAGCTCGACTAGCAGCACCTACGAGCAGTACTTC.

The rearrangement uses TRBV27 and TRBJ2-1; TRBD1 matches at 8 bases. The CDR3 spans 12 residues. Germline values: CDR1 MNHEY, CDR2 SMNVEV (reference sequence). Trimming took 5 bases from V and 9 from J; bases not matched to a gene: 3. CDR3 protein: CASSPDRAEQFF. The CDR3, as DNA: TGTGCCAGCAGTCCGGACAGGGCTGAGCAGTTCTTC.

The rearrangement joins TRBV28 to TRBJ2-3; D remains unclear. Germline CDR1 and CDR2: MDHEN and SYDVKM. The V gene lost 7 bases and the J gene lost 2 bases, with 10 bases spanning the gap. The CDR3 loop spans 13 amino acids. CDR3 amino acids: CASTPDNTDTQYF. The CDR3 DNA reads TGTGCCAGCACTCCTGATAACACAGATACGCAGTATTTT. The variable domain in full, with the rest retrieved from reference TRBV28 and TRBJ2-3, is DVKVTQSSRYLVKRTGEKVFLECVQDMDHENMFWYRQDPGLGLRLIYFSYDVKMKEKGDIPEGYSVSREKKERFSLILESASTNQTSMYLCASTPDNTDTQYFGPGTRLTVL.

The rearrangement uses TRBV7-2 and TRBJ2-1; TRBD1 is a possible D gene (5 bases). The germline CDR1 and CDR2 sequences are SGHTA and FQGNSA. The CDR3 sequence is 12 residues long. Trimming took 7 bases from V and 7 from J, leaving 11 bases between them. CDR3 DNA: TGTGCCAGCAATTTAGGGGTTAATGAGCAGTTCTTC. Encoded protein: CASNLGVNEQFF.

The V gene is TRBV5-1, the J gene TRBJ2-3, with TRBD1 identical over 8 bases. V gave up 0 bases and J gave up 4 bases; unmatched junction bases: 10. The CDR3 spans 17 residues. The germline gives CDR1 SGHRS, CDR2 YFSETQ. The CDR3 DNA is TGCGCCAGCAGCTTGGGACAGGGGCGAAAGATGGCAGATACGCAGTATTTT. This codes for CASSLGQGRKMADTQYF. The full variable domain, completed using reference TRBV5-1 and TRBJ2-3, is KAGVTQTPRYLIKTRGQQVTLSCSPISGHRSVSWYQQTPGQGLQFLFEYFSETQRNKGNFPGRFSGRQFSNSRSEMNVSTLELGDSALYLCASSLGQGRKMADTQYFGPGTRLTVL.

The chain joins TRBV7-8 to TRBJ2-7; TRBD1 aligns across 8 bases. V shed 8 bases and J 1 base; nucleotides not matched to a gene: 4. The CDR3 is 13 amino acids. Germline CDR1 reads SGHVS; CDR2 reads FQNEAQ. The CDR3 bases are TGTGCCAGCCATACAGGGGGTTCCTACGAGCAGTACTTC. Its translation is CASHTGGSYEQYF.

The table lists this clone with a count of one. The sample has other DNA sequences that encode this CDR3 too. In DNA, the CDR3 is TGTGCCAGCAGCTTGTTTGGGGGAAACACCATATATTTT. This encodes CASSLFGGNTIYF. The chain carries TRBV11-2 and TRBJ1-3; the D is unclear. Germline V gene data show CDR1 as SGHAT and CDR2 as FQNNGV. The CDR3 is 13 residues long. V lost 3 bases and J 4 bases, leaving 7 bases between the germline ends.

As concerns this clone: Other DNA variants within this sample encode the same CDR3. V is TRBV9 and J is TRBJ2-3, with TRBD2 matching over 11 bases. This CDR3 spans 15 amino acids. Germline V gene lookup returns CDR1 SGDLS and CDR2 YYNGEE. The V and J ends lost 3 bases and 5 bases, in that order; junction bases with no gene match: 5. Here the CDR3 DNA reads TGTGCCAGCAGCGCATCCGGGACTAGCGGAGATACGCAGTATTTT. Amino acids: CASSASGTSGDTQYF.

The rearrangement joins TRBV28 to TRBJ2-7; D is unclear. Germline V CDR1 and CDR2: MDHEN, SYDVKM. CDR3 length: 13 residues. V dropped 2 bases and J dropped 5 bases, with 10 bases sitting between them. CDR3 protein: CASSLGRVNEQYF. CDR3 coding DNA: TGTGCCAGCAGTTTAGGAAGGGTCAACGAGCAGTACTTC.

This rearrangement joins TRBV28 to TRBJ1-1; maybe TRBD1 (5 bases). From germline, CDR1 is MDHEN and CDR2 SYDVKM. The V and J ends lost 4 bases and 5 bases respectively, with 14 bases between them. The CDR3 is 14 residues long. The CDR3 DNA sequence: TGTGCCAGCAGTTCCCAGTGGGGGTTAACTGAAGCTTTCTTT. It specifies CASSSQWGLTEAFF.

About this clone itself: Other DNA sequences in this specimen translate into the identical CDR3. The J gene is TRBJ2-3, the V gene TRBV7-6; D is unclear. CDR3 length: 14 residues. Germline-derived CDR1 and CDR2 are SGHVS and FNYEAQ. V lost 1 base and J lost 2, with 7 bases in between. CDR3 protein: CASSLVGSTDTQYF. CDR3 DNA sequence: TGTGCCAGCAGCTTAGTGGGTTCCACAGATACGCAGTATTTT.

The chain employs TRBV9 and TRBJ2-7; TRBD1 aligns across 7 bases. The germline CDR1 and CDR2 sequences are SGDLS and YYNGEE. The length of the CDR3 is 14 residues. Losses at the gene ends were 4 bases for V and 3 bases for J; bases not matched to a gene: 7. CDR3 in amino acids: CASSQGELLYEQYF. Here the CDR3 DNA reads TGTGCCAGCAGCCAGGGGGAACTCCTCTACGAGCAGTACTTC.

In DNA form, the CDR3 reads TGTGCCAGCATTACAGGTCGGCGGGGCACCGGGGAGCTGTTTTTT. This sequence encodes CASITGRRGTGELFF. The chain carries TRBV2 and TRBJ2-2, with a tentative D call TRBD2 (6 bases). The length of the CDR3 is 15 residues. Trimming took off 7 bases at V and 4 bases at J, with 16 bases between the two ends. Looked up from germline, CDR1 is SNHLY and CDR2 is FYNNEI.

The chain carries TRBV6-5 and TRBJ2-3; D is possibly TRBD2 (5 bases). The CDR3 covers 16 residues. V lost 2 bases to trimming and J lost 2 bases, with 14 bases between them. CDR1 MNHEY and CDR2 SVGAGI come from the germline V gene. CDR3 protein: CASSYSLDSATDTQYF. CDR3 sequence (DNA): TGTGCCAGCAGTTACAGCTTGGACTCCGCCACAGATACGCAGTATTTT.

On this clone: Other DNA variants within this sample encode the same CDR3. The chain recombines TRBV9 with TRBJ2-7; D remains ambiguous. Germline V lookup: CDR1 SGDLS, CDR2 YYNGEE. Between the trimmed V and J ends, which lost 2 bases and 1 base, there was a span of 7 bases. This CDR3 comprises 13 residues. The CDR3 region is CASSVGNSYEQYF. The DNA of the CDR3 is TGTGCCAGCAGCGTGGGCAATTCCTACGAGCAGTACTTC.

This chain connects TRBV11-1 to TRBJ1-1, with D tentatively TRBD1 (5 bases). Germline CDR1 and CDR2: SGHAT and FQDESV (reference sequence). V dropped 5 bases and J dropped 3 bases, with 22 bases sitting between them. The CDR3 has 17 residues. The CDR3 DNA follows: TGTGCCAGCAGCCCAAGCTGGGGGAATTCGGGGGACACTGAAGCTTTCTTT. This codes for CASSPSWGNSGDTEAFF.

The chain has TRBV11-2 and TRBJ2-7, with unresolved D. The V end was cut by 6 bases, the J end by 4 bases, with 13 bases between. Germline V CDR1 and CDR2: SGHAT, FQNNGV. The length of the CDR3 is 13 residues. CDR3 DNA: TGTGCCAGCAGTCCCACGGTGCGGTACGAGCAGTACTTC. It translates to CASSPTVRYEQYF.

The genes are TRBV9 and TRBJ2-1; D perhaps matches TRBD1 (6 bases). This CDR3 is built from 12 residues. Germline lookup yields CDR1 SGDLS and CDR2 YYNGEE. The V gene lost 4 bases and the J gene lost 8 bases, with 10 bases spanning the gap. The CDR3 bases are TGTGCCAGCAGCACCAACAGGGATGAGCAGTTCTTC. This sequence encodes CASSTNRDEQFF.

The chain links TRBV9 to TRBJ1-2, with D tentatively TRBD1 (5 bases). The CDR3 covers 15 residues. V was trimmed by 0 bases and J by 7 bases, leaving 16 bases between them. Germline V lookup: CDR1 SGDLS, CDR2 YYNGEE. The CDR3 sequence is CASSVEGGVLSGYTF. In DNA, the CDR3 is TGTGCCAGCAGCGTAGAAGGAGGGGTTCTCTCTGGCTACACCTTC.

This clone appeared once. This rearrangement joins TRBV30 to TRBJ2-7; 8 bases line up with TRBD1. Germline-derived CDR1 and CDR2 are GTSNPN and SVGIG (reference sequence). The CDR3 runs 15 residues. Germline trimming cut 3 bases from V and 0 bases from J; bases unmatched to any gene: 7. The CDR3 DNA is TGTGCCTGGAGCCATAAGGGACAGGACTCCTACGAGCAGTACTTC. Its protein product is CAWSHKGQDSYEQYF.

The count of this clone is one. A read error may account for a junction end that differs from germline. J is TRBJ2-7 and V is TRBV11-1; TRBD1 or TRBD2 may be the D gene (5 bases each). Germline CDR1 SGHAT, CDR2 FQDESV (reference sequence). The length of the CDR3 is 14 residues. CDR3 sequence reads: CASSLLEAPGPRAF. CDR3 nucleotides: TGTGCCAGCAGCCTCCTTGAGGCCCCGGGGCCTCGGGCATTC.

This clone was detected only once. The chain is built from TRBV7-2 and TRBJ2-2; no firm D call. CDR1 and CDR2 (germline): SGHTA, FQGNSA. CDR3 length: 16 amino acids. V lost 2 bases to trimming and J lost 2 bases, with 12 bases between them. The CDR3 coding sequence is TGTGCCAGCAGCTTATTAAGTGGGCTAAACACCGGGGAGCTGTTTTTT. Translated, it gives CASSLLSGLNTGELFF.

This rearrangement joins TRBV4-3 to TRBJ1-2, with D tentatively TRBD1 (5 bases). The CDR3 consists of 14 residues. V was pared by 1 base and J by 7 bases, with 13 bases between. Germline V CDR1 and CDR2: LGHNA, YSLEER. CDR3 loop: CASSQGQGQVGYTF. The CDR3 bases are TGCGCCAGCAGCCAAGGGCAAGGACAAGTTGGCTACACCTTC.